Following are 5 T cell receptor beta chains from one sample sequenced in a study of Graves' ophthalmopathy and Graves' hyperthyroidism. TCR beta CDR3 amplification used RNA transcripts. First-round RT-PCR with HTBI primers preceded a second-round multiplex PCR. In TCRdb, the multiplex PCR reads were re-called with MiXCR into one record per CDR3 protein. Among over a million distinct CDR3 sequences listed, less than 45% were seen once. Sequenced: peripheral blood or thyroid tissue (not recorded which). The receptors originated from an adult man with Graves' hyperthyroidism.

The gene calls are TRBV15 and TRBJ2-7, with a weak D call TRBD1 (6 bases). This CDR3 is built from 15 residues. Trimming left V 5 bases short and J 0 bases short, with 14 bases between. CDR1 and CDR2 (germline): LNHNV, YYDKDF (reference sequence). The CDR3 DNA follows: TGTGCCACCAGCTCAGGGGAGTCGAGCTCCTACGAGCAGTACTTC. Its translation is CATSSGESSSYEQYF.

As to this clonotype: The junction does not match germline at one end; this may be a read error. This chain joins TRBV10-3 and TRBJ1-2, with unresolved D. This CDR3 region has 15 residues. CDR1 is ENHRY and CDR2 is SYGVKD in the germline V gene. The CDR3 DNA sequence: TGTGCCAGCAGTTTCAAAGGGTGGGCGAACTATGGCTACACCTTC. Its translation is CASSFKGWANYGYTF.

The chain couples TRBV6-6 to TRBJ2-7; 11 positions agree with TRBD2. Per the germline V gene, CDR1 is MNHNY and CDR2 is SVGAGI (reference sequence). The length of the CDR3 is 14 residues. The J segment lost 2 bases and the V segment lost 6 bases, leaving 3 bases of the junction unmatched. DNA for the CDR3: TGTGCCAGCAGACTAGCGGGGGACCCCTACGAGCAGTACTTC. It translates to CASRLAGDPYEQYF.

This clonotype showed up many times. The chain is built from TRBV2 and TRBJ1-2, with TRBD1 identical over 11 bases. The junction had 6 bases not matched to a gene; V was cut back by 5 bases and J by 7 bases. Germline CDR1 SNHLY, CDR2 FYNNEI. The CDR3 runs to 14 residues. The CDR3 reads CASSYGQGAGGYTF. CDR3 nucleotides: TGTGCCAGCAGTTACGGACAGGGGGCCGGTGGCTACACCTTC.

This clonotype was seen a handful of times. This chain joins TRBV15 and TRBJ2-2; 12 bases agree with TRBD2. The V segment lost 8 bases and the J segment 7 bases; nucleotides outside the gene matches: 20. Per the germline V gene, CDR1 is LNHNV and CDR2 is YYDKDF (reference sequence). The CDR3 runs to 19 residues. The CDR3 bases are TGTGCCACCGCCGAAGGGCTAGCGGGAGGGCCGGTGTATGACGGGGAGCTGTTTTTT. Its protein product is CATAEGLAGGPVYDGELFF.